This T cell receptor (beta chain) is drawn from a study of T cells after yellow fever vaccination. The overall study: Those fractions that held only low numbers of cells were prepared using the SMART-Seq v4 Ultra Low Input RNA kit. Broader study findings: Shared CD4/CD8 clonotypes were a small share, likely from convergent recombination. Though weaker, the secondary response peaked faster, on day 5 versus 15.

Each CDR3 protein is one row after TCRdb ran MiXCR on the 5' RACE reads. Altogether about 340,000 distinct CDR3 sequences are present, approximately 12% being singletons, with the ten largest covering approximately 3.3%. On this clonotype: The target antigen is unknown.

Sample: CD4+ T cells sorted from PBMCs, taken 15 days after the yellow fever booster vaccination. This TCR derives from a man younger than 35 who received the YFV17D yellow fever vaccine.

CDR3 nucleotides: TGCAGCGTCGGATGGGCGGACACCTACGAGCAGTACTTC. Translation gives CSVGWADTYEQYF. The V call is TRBV29-1, the J call TRBJ2-7; D possibly corresponds to TRBD1 (5 bases). The CDR3 loop spans 13 amino acids. The V end lost 6 bases, the J end lost 2 bases, and 14 bases lay between the germline ends. Germline V lookup: CDR1 SQVTM, CDR2 ANQGSEA.